The rows below give T cell receptor beta chains drawn from one sample of a study of T cell responses to AZD1222 COVID-19 vaccine. Sequencing was performed with immunoSEQ multiplex PCR; in TCRdb, only in-frame clones are kept and a portion is missing. Of 100,000 to 150,000 clones in the sample, approximately 86% are singletons; the top ten hold 1.4% to 1.5%. Sample: peripheral blood, taken on day 0 of AZD1222 vaccination. The receptor set was obtained from an adult in good health. CDR3s include the opening cysteine and the closing phenylalanine or tryptophan. A D gene is named only where the DNA matches it firmly. Size is omitted from some rows. Given values are once, few, many or a class for expanded clones.

d_call j_call v_call clone_size cdr3_aa cdr3_nt
NA TRBJ2-5 TRBV5-1 NA CASSLGQETQYF TGCGCCAGCAGCTTGGGCCAAGAGACCCAGTACTTC
TRBD1 TRBJ1-4 TRBV7-6 NA CASSSWQGATNEKLFF TGTGCCAGCAGCTCCTGGCAGGGGGCAACTAATGAAAAACTGTTTTTT
NA TRBJ1-6 TRBV5-6 NA CASSLRGRGNSPLHF TGTGCCAGCAGCTTGAGGGGAAGAGGGAATTCACCCCTCCACTTT
NA TRBJ1-6 TRBV6-1 NA CASSEVPEGNNSPLHF TGTGCCAGCAGTGAAGTCCCGGAGGGGAATAATTCACCCCTCCACTTT
NA TRBJ1-2 TRBV6-6 NA CASSYSTVNYGYTF TGTGCCAGCAGTTACTCGACGGTTAACTATGGCTACACCTTC
TRBD2 TRBJ2-3 TRBV5-1 NA CASSLGDYMGTDTQYF TGCGCCAGCAGCTTGGGGGACTACATGGGGACAGATACGCAGTATTTT
TRBD1 TRBJ2-2 TRBV9 once CASSARGQANTGELFF TGTGCCAGCAGCGCCCGGGGACAGGCGAACACCGGGGAGCTGTTTTTT
NA TRBJ1-2 TRBV29-1 once CSVEDRWGLDGYTF TGCAGCGTTGAAGATCGATGGGGTCTTGATGGCTACACCTTC
NA TRBJ1-1 TRBV18 NA CASSLGTVTEAFF TGTGCCAGCTCACTAGGGACTGTAACTGAAGCTTTCTTT
NA TRBJ2-3 TRBV7-3 once CASSLMGSTDTQYF TGTGCCAGCAGCCTTATGGGTAGCACAGATACGCAGTATTTT
TRBD1 TRBJ1-6 TRBV2 NA CASTGQGNSPLHF TGTGCCAGCACGGGACAGGGTAATTCACCCCTCCACTTT
NA TRBJ1-1 TRBV3-1/TRBV3-2 NA CASSQVTGRTEAFF TGTGCCAGCAGCCAAGTCACAGGGCGCACTGAAGCTTTCTTT
TRBD2 TRBJ2-1 TRBV5-6 NA CASSSLAGVYNEQFF TGTGCCAGCAGCTCCCTAGCGGGGGTCTACAATGAGCAGTTCTTC
NA TRBJ2-1 TRBV3-1/TRBV3-2 NA CASSPRTGSYNEQFF TGTGCCAGCAGTCCTCGGACTGGCTCCTACAATGAGCAGTTCTTC
NA TRBJ1-2 TRBV5-1 NA CASSASYELNYGYTF TGCGCCAGCAGCGCGTCATACGAACTAAACTATGGCTACACCTTC
NA TRBJ1-3 TRBV27 few CASSLEGGRGNTIYF TGTGCCAGCAGTTTAGAAGGGGGAAGAGGAAACACCATATATTTT
TRBD2 TRBJ2-5 TRBV7-2 NA CASSLGTGTRGTQYF TGTGCCAGCAGCTTAGGGACCGGGACTAGAGGGACCCAGTACTTC
TRBD1 TRBJ1-2 TRBV7-2 NA CASRGQRDSHNYGYTF TGTGCCAGCAGAGGCCAGCGGGACAGTCATAACTATGGCTACACCTTC
NA TRBJ1-2 TRBV5-1 once CASSLNALLYGYTF TGCGCCAGCAGCTTGAACGCCCTCCTCTATGGCTACACCTTC
TRBD1 TRBJ1-2 TRBV19 few CASSIGTGEYGYTF TGTGCCAGTAGTATCGGGACAGGGGAATATGGCTACACCTTC
TRBD2 TRBJ2-4 TRBV7-3 NA CASSPGTSGGAGTKNIQYF TGTGCCAGCAGTCCTGGGACTAGCGGGGGGGCCGGGACCAAAAACATTCAGTACTTC
NA TRBJ2-7 TRBV2 NA CASRQDYYYEQYF TGTGCCAGCAGACAGGACTACTACTACGAGCAGTACTTC
NA TRBJ2-7 TRBV6-4 NA CAISGTEESYEQYF TGTGCCATCTCAGGGACGGAGGAATCCTACGAGCAGTACTTC
NA TRBJ1-2 TRBV10-2 NA CASSRGQGPSNYGYTF TGCGCCAGCAGTCGTGGGCAGGGACCTTCTAACTATGGCTACACCTTC
TRBD1 TRBJ1-2 TRBV6-6 NA CASSGDRGYGYTF TGTGCCAGCAGTGGTGACAGGGGCTATGGCTACACCTTC
TRBD1 TRBJ1-4 TRBV24-1 once CATSDPRDRGASVHEKLFF TGTGCCACCAGTGATCCCCGGGACAGGGGCGCGTCGGTACATGAAAAACTGTTTTTT
NA TRBJ2-5 TRBV2 NA CASNPAFQETQYF TGTGCCAGCAACCCAGCCTTTCAAGAGACCCAGTACTTC
NA TRBJ2-2 TRBV11-1 NA CASSYQAWQPRELFF TGTGCCAGCAGCTACCAGGCGTGGCAGCCGCGGGAGCTGTTTTTT
NA TRBJ1-1 TRBV14 few CASSQDFTNTEAFF TGTGCCAGCAGCCAAGATTTCACGAACACTGAAGCTTTCTTT
NA TRBJ1-2 TRBV5-1 NA CASSSGQIGGYTF TGCGCCAGCAGCTCAGGGCAAATAGGTGGCTACACCTTC
NA TRBJ1-4 TRBV30 NA CAWSVGRRWEKLFF TGTGCCTGGAGTGTTGGCAGGCGGTGGGAAAAACTGTTTTTT
TRBD1 TRBJ1-5 TRBV9 NA CASSHGQGAEQPQHF TGTGCCAGCAGCCACGGACAGGGGGCAGAACAGCCCCAGCATTTT
NA TRBJ2-3 TRBV19 NA CASSINWQGTDTQYF TGTGCCAGTAGTATTAATTGGCAGGGAACAGATACGCAGTATTTT
NA TRBJ1-1 TRBV28 few CASTDRELGNTEAFF TGTGCCAGCACCGATCGAGAACTAGGGAACACTGAAGCTTTCTTT
NA TRBJ2-7 TRBV13 NA CASSLDRGTYEQYF TGTGCCAGCAGCTTAGATAGGGGGACCTACGAGCAGTACTTC
TRBD2 TRBJ2-7 TRBV5-1 NA CASSLAITSGGHYEQYF TGCGCCAGCAGCTTGGCTATCACTAGCGGGGGTCACTACGAGCAGTACTTC
NA TRBJ2-6 TRBV4-3 NA CASSQEWADWTSGANVLTF TGCGCCAGCAGCCAAGAATGGGCCGACTGGACCTCTGGGGCCAACGTCCTGACTTTC
TRBD1 TRBJ1-1 TRBV7-8 few CASSSQGLNTEAFF TGTGCCAGCAGCTCACAGGGGCTGAACACTGAAGCTTTCTTT